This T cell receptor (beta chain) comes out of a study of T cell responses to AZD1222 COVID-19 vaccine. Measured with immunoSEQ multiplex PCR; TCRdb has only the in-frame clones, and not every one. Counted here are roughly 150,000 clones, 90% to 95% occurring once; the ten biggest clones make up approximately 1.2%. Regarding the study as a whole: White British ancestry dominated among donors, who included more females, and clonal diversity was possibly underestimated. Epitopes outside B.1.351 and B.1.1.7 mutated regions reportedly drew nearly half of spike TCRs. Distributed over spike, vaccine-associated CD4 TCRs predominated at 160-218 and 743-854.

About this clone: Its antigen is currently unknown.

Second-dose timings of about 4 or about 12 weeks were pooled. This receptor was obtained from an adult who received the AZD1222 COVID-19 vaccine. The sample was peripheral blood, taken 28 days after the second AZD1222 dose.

CDR3 region: CAISEGGQRYGYTF. The CDR3 DNA is TGTGCCATCAGTGAGGGGGGACAGCGATATGGCTACACCTTC. The chain carries TRBV10-3 and TRBJ1-2; TRBD1 aligns across 7 bases. CDR3 length: 14 residues. CDR1 is ENHRY, CDR2 SYGVKD, per germline. V was clipped by 2 bases and J by 5 bases; unmatched bases: 5.